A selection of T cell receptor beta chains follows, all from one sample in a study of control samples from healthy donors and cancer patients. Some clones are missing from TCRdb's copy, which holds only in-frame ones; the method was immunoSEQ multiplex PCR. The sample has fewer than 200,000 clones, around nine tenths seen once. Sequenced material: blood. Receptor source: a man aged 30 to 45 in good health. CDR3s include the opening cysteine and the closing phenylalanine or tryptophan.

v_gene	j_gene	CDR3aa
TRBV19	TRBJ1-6	CASHRSDNSPLHF
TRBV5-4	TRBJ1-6	CASSLAPPGLNSPLHF
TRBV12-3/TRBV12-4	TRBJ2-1	CASSADPYNEQFF
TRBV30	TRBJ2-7	CAWSVQVTYEQYF
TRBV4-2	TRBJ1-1	CASSQEQGAMNTEAFF
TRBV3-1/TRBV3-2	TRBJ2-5	CASSQGVSGRRQETQYF
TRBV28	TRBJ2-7	CASSTSGSYEQYF
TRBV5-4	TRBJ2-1	CASSWGTGSNEQFF
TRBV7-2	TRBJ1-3	CASSLSRGSGNTIYF
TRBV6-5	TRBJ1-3	CASSHGNTIYF
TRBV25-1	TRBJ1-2	CASSGLQDRDGYTF
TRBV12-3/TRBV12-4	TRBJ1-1	CASSLITEAFF
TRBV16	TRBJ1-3	CASSQLTGNTIYF
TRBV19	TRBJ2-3	CASSTSGGYTQYF
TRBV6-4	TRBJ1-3	CASARDRARPPSGNTIYF
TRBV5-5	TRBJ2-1	CASSLSGGYSYNEQFF
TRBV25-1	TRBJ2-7	CASSVPGQGFSHEQYF
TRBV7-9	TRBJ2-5	CASSSPRGGLQETQYF
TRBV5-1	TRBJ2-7	CASSYSGGDLGEQYF
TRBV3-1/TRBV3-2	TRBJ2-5	CASSQSIGTQYF
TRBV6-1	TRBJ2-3	CASSDQGGDTQYF
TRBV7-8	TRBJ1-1	CASSFLGTGLTEAFF
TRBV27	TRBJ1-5	CASSRLHRDNQPQHF
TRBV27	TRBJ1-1	CASSLFGEGTEAFF
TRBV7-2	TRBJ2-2	CASSLRGAGGSGELFF
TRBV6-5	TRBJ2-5	CASTGGAETQYF
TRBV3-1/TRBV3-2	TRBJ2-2	CASSLDKTNTGELFF
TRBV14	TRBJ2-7	CASSQVMMPDEQYF
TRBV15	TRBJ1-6	CATSRDLGGSSPLHF
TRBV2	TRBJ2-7	CASRDFTGVFNEQYF
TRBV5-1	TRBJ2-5	CASSSGLAGGLETQYF
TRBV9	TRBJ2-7	CASSVDDWLNEQYF
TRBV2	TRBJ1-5	CASSENSNSNQPQHF
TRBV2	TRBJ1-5	CASSLGTGSSQPQHF
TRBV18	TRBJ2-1	CASSFRDAGLEQFF
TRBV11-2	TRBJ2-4	CASSLSGTGGAYNIQYF
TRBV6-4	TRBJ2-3	CASSDRAGYTDTQYF
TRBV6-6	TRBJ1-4	CASSYSTGPNEKLFF
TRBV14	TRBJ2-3	CASSQTMVVAQYF
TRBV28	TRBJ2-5	CASTAVGQGAVETQYF
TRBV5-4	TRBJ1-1	CASSWMDRGLNTEAFF
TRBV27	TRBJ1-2	CASSSNSGRDYGYTF
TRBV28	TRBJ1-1	CASRGDLRGTEAFF
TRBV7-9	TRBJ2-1	CASSFELSYNEQFF
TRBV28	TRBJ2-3	CASSQDQPDTQYF
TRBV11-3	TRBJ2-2	CASSTHRDAGELFF
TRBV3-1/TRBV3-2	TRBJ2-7	CASSQGRVAYEQYF
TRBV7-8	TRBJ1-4	CASSLTGSNEKLFF
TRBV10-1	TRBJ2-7	CASSEGTAPHEQYF
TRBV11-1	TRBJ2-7	CASSFSSRPYEQYF
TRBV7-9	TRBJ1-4	CASSPGRANEKLFF
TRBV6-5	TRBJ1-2	CASSYQDGDFYGYTF
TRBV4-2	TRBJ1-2	CASSQDIRARSSGYTF
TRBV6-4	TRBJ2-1	CASSEGSYNEQFF
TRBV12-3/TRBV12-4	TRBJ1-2	CASRPGLSYGYTF
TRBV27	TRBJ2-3	CASGLWGADTQYF
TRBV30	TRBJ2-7	CAWSKSAPNEQYF